In its sample, the clone carrying this TCR beta chain was seen a few times. The germline gives CDR1 SQVTM, CDR2 ANQGSEA. V lost 6 bases and J 8 bases, leaving 13 bases between the germline ends. The CDR3 totals 11 residues. These data are taken from a study of T cell clones after liver transplantation. Using immunoSEQ multiplex PCR, the repertoire was profiled, and TCRdb retains in-frame clones only, with some absent. Counted here are about 51,000 clones, approximately 87% occurring once; the ten biggest clones make up over 13%. The sample in question was CD8+ T cells from blood, obtained 12 months after liver transplant. This TCR was recovered from a human patient who received a liver transplant. The T cells may partly be graft donor cells. The V gene is TRBV29-1, the J gene TRBJ1-1; no clear D gene. CDR3: CSVTLWGEAFF. CDR3 coding DNA: TGCAGCGTGACCCTGTGGGGAGAAGCTTTCTTT. The whole variable domain, remainder taken from reference TRBV29-1 and TRBJ1-1, is SAVISQKPSRDICQRGTSLTIQCQVDSQVTMMFWYRQQPGQSLTLIATANQGSEATYESGFVIDKFPISRPNLTFSTLTVSNMSPEDSSIYLCSVTLWGEAFFGQGTRLTVV.